What follows are 24 T cell receptor beta chains derived from one specimen sequenced in a study of cytomegalovirus exposure and HLA in healthy donors. 60 Vbeta and 13 Jbeta primers were used in PCR. Measured with immunoSEQ multiplex PCR; TCRdb has only the in-frame clones, and not every one. The table includes around 140,000 clones, 80% detected once. Sequenced material: PBMCs. Receptors were obtained from a man in his forties or fifties in good health and CMV-seronegative.

This chain joins TRBV7-6 and TRBJ2-2, with D possibly matching TRBD1 (6 bases). This CDR3 has 15 residues. Trimming stripped 5 bases from V and 7 bases from J, with 17 bases between. The germline CDR1 and CDR2 sequences are SGHVS and FNYEAQ. In nucleotides, the CDR3 is TGTGCCAGCAGCCAGGCGACAGGCCTGGGCGGGGAGCTGTTTTTT. It encodes CASSQATGLGGELFF.

The CDR3 DNA reads TGTGCCAGCAGCTTTCAGTCCGGGGAGCTGTTTTTT. Protein sequence: CASSFQSGELFF. The V and J genes are TRBV11-3 and TRBJ2-2; D uncertain. Trimming cost V 3 bases and J 6 bases, with 5 bases left between them. This CDR3 contains 12 residues. The germline V gene encodes CDR1 SGHNT and CDR2 YENEEA.

The rearrangement joins TRBV10-1 to TRBJ1-3, with unresolved D. V shed 5 bases and J shed 0 bases, with 8 bases lying between them. The CDR3 consists of 14 residues. Germline V CDR1 and CDR2: WNHNN, SYGVQD (reference sequence). Written as DNA, the CDR3 is TGCGCCAGCAGTCGCGGGATCTCTGGAAACACCATATATTTT. Amino acid sequence: CASSRGISGNTIYF.

The chain couples TRBV6-5 to TRBJ1-2; 9 positions agree with TRBD1. The CDR3 is made up of 15 amino acids. V gave up 6 bases and J gave up 2 bases; unmatched junction bases: 7. Looked up from germline, CDR1 is MNHEY and CDR2 is SVGAGI. This CDR3 reads CASRATGQGNYGYTF. The CDR3, as DNA: TGTGCCAGCAGAGCTACGGGACAGGGAAACTATGGCTACACCTTC.

V and J are TRBV12-5 and TRBJ2-4, with 7 bases identical to TRBD1. Per germline, CDR1 LGHNT and CDR2 FRNRAP. This CDR3 contains 19 residues. J lost 0 bases, V lost 1 base, and 12 bases had no gene match. The CDR3 is CASGLGDSSVSLAKNIQYF. The CDR3 nucleotides read TGTGCTAGTGGTTTGGGGGACAGCTCCGTGTCGCTAGCCAAAAACATTCAGTACTTC.

This CDR3 reads CASSLGGTGNGNTEAFF. The CDR3 coding sequence is TGTGCCAGCAGTTTAGGAGGGACAGGGAATGGGAACACTGAAGCTTTCTTT. The J gene is TRBJ1-1, the V gene TRBV28, with TRBD1 identical over 9 bases. After removal of 2 bases from V and 1 base from J, the junction contained 8 bases not matched to a gene. This CDR3 spans 17 amino acids. Per germline, CDR1 MDHEN and CDR2 SYDVKM. Using reference TRBV28 and TRBJ1-1 for the parts outside the CDR3, the full variable domain is DVKVTQSSRYLVKRTGEKVFLECVQDMDHENMFWYRQDPGLGLRLIYFSYDVKMKEKGDIPEGYSVSREKKERFSLILESASTNQTSMYLCASSLGGTGNGNTEAFFGQGTRLTVV.

Notes on this clone: A junction end diverges from the germline sequence, so it may reflect a read error. The sample holds other DNA sequences that translate to the same CDR3. The chain combines TRBV19 with TRBJ1-1; D remains ambiguous. Germline CDR1 reads LNHDA; CDR2 reads SQIVND (reference sequence). The CDR3 totals 13 residues. The chain's CDR3 is CASSVRGLGEAFF. CDR3 nucleotide sequence: TGCGCCAGTAGTGTGAGAGGGCTCGGTGAAGCTTTCTTT.

CDR3 DNA: TGCGCCAGCAGCCAACTGAACAGCTTGAACACTGAAGCTTTCTTT. This codes for CASSQLNSLNTEAFF. The rearrangement uses TRBV4-1 and TRBJ1-1; D call uncertain. Per germline, CDR1 MGHRA and CDR2 YSYEKL. The CDR3 length is 15 residues. Trimming pared 2 bases from V and 0 bases from J, leaving 10 bases between.

V and J are TRBV7-2 and TRBJ2-7; D not resolved. The CDR3 is made up of 14 amino acids. CDR1 and CDR2 from the germline V gene are SGHTA and FQGNSA. V was pared by 5 bases and J by 4 bases, with 15 bases between. CDR3 sequence: CASSTRWATYEQYF. CDR3 nucleotide sequence: TGTGCCAGCAGCACCCGGTGGGCTACTTACGAGCAGTACTTC.

The chain carries TRBV19 and TRBJ2-7, with D possibly TRBD2 on 5 matching bases. Germline V lookup: CDR1 LNHDA, CDR2 SQIVND (reference sequence). V dropped 5 bases and J dropped 2 bases, with 10 bases sitting between them. The CDR3 consists of 13 residues. CDR3 sequence (DNA): TGTGCCAGTAGTGGCCGGGGTACCTACGAGCAGTACTTC. Translated, it gives CASSGRGTYEQYF. Using reference TRBV19 and TRBJ2-7 for the parts outside the CDR3, the full variable domain is DGGITQSPKYLFRKEGQNVTLSCEQNLNHDAMYWYRQDPGQGLRLIYYSQIVNDFQKGDIAEGYSVSREKKESFPLTVTSAQKNPTAFYLCASSGRGTYEQYFGPGTRLTVT.

This clone was seen more than once but under ten times. This chain uses TRBV2 with TRBJ1-4; 7 nucleotides match TRBD1. This CDR3 has 13 residues. J lost 7 bases, V lost 8 bases, and 7 bases had no gene match. Germline loops: CDR1 SNHLY, CDR2 FYNNEI. The CDR3: CASGLNRGEKLFF. Here the CDR3 DNA reads TGTGCCAGCGGGTTGAACAGGGGTGAAAAACTGTTTTTT.

The genes are TRBV6-5 and TRBJ2-5, with 10 bases matching TRBD1. The J call is uncertain, as TRBJ2-7 better fits the DNA end. The CDR3 contains 14 residues. CDR1 MNHEY and CDR2 SVGAGI come from the germline V gene. Here the CDR3 DNA reads TGTGCCAGCAGGCGGACAGGGGGACCTGGCGAGCAGTACTTC. Its translation: CASRRTGGPGEQYF.

A single count supports this clone. V gene TRBV27 combines with J gene TRBJ2-1; tentatively, D is TRBD1 (6 bases). Trimming pared 2 bases from V and 6 bases from J, leaving 14 bases between. The CDR3 is 15 residues long. From germline, CDR1 is MNHEY and CDR2 SMNVEV (reference sequence). CDR3 region: CASSLRWTEGNEQFF. The CDR3 DNA reads as TGTGCCAGCAGTTTACGTTGGACAGAGGGCAATGAGCAGTTCTTC.

The chain uses TRBV18 and TRBJ2-5, with D possibly TRBD2 on 6 matching bases. Trimming pared 4 bases from V and 2 bases from J, leaving 11 bases between. CDR3 length: 14 amino acids. Looked up from germline, CDR1 is KGHSH and CDR2 is LQKENI. The CDR3 coding sequence is TGTGCCAGCTCACTAAACGGGGGACAAGAGACCCAGTACTTC. The encoded protein is CASSLNGGQETQYF.

The chain employs TRBV7-9 and TRBJ2-5; TRBD1 matches at 7 bases. TRBJ2-7 matches the DNA end more closely, so the J call is doubtful. The germline V gene encodes CDR1 SEHNR and CDR2 FQNEAQ (reference sequence). There are 15 residues in the CDR3. The CDR3 is CASSFGTAPLDEQYF. As DNA, the CDR3 is TGTGCCAGCAGCTTCGGGACAGCACCCCTAGACGAGCAGTACTTC.

CDR3 DNA: TGTGCCAGCAGCCGACAGGGGGCCACCACCGGGGAGCTGTTTTTT. Amino acids: CASSRQGATTGELFF. The V gene is TRBV11-3, the J gene TRBJ2-2, with 10 bases aligning to TRBD1. The J segment lost 4 bases and the V segment lost 5 bases, leaving 4 bases of the junction unmatched. The CDR3 is made up of 15 amino acids. Per germline, CDR1 SGHNT and CDR2 YENEEA.

The chain carries TRBV19 and TRBJ2-3; maybe TRBD2 (7 bases). Germline V gene sequence: CDR1 LNHDA, CDR2 SQIVND (reference sequence). The CDR3 has 16 residues. With 1 base removed from V and 3 bases from J, the gap between germline ends came to 14 bases. The CDR3 DNA follows: TGTGCCAGTAGTATAGCGCGGGGGCGTAGAACAGATACGCAGTATTTT. Translated, it gives CASSIARGRRTDTQYF.

The chain links TRBV19 to TRBJ1-1, with D perhaps matching TRBD1 (5 bases). Germline CDR1 and CDR2: LNHDA and SQIVND (reference sequence). The CDR3 runs 14 residues. V shed 7 bases and J shed 0 bases, with 12 bases lying between them. This chain's CDR3 is CASIRADVNTEAFF. DNA for the CDR3: TGTGCCAGTATCAGGGCTGATGTGAACACTGAAGCTTTCTTT.

The chain links TRBV6-5 to TRBJ2-7; no clear D. Germline loops: CDR1 MNHEY, CDR2 SVGAGI. CDR3 length: 15 amino acids. Trimming stripped 6 bases from V and 3 bases from J, with 18 bases between. The CDR3 protein is CASSPTPTPDYEQYF. The CDR3 nucleotides are TGTGCCAGCAGCCCCACTCCGACACCCGACTACGAGCAGTACTTC.

The chain joins TRBV11-2 to TRBJ1-6; the D gene is possibly TRBD1 (6 bases). Germline V lookup: CDR1 SGHAT, CDR2 FQNNGV. The CDR3 contains 17 residues. Trimming pared 2 bases from V and 4 bases from J, leaving 15 bases between. CDR3 amino acids: CASSLSTGFRYNSPLHF. The CDR3 region has the DNA TGTGCCAGCAGCTTAAGTACAGGGTTTCGATATAATTCACCCCTCCACTTT.

V gene TRBV15 combines with J gene TRBJ1-2; a weak D match, TRBD1 (5 bases). The length of the CDR3 is 15 residues. From germline, CDR1 is LNHNV and CDR2 YYDKDF (reference sequence). Trimming shortened V by 0 bases and J by 7 bases, and 15 bases separated the two germline ends. This CDR3 is CATSRDRGYRGGYTF. CDR3 sequence (DNA): TGTGCCACCAGCAGAGATCGAGGTTATAGGGGTGGCTACACCTTC.

The rearrangement links TRBV7-9 to TRBJ2-5; D is ambiguous. The CDR3 has 11 amino acids. Between the trimmed V and J ends, which lost 1 base and 7 bases, there was a span of 4 bases. Germline V gene lookup returns CDR1 SEHNR and CDR2 FQNEAQ (reference sequence). The CDR3 here is CASSLDTTQYF. CDR3 nucleotides: TGTGCCAGCAGCTTAGACACGACCCAGTACTTC.

The rearrangement uses TRBV9 and TRBJ2-1, with 13 positions matching TRBD2. Germline values: CDR1 SGDLS, CDR2 YYNGEE. V lost 3 bases, J lost 8 bases, and 8 bases stayed unmatched. This CDR3 contains 16 residues. CDR3 in amino acids: CASSDPLAGGKDEQFF. CDR3 nucleotides: TGTGCCAGCAGCGATCCACTAGCGGGGGGGAAGGATGAGCAGTTCTTC.

The chain uses TRBV7-8 and TRBJ1-2; D may be TRBD1 (6 bases). Per germline, CDR1 SGHVS and CDR2 FQNEAQ. This CDR3 spans 15 amino acids. Trimming removed 5 bases from V and 6 bases from J, with 19 bases in between. The CDR3 protein is CASSPLAGAQNGYTF. Written as DNA, the CDR3 is TGTGCCAGCAGCCCCTTGGCGGGGGCGCAGAATGGCTACACCTTC.